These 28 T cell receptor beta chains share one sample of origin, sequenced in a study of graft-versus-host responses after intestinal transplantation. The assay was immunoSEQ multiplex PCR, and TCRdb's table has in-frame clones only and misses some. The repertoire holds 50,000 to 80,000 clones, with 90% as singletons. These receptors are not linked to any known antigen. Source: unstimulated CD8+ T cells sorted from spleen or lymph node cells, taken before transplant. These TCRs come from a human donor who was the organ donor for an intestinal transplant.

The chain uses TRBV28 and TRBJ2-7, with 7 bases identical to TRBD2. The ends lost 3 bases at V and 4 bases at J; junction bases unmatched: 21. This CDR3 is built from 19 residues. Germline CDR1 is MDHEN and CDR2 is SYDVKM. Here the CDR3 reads CASSFNGGGPLSPSYEQYF. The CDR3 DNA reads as TGTGCCAGCAGTTTTAATGGGGGAGGGCCTCTTTCCCCTTCGTACGAGCAGTACTTC.

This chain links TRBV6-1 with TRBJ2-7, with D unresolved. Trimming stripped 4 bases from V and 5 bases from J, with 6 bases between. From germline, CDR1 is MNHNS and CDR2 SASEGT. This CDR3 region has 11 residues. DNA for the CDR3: TGTGCCAGCAGTGGAGTCGACGAGCAGTACTTC. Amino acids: CASSGVDEQYF.

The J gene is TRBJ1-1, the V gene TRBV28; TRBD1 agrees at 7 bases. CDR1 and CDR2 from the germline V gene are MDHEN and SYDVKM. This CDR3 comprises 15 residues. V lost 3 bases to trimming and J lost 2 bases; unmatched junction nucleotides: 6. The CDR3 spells CASSFPRQGNTEAFF. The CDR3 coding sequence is TGTGCCAGCAGTTTCCCTCGACAGGGAAACACTGAAGCTTTCTTT. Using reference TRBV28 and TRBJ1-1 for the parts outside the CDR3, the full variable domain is DVKVTQSSRYLVKRTGEKVFLECVQDMDHENMFWYRQDPGLGLRLIYFSYDVKMKEKGDIPEGYSVSREKKERFSLILESASTNQTSMYLCASSFPRQGNTEAFFGQGTRLTVV.

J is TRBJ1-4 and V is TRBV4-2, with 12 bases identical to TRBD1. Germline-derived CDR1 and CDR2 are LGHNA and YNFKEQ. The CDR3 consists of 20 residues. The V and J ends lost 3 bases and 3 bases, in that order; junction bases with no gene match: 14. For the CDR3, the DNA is TGTGCCAGCAGCCAGAATATCCGGGACAGGGGGCGCGTTGCTAATGAAAAACTGTTTTTT. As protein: CASSQNIRDRGRVANEKLFF.

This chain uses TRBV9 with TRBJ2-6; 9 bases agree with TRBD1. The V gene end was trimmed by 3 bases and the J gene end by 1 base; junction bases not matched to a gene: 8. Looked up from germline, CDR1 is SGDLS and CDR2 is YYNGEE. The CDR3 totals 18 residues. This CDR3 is CASSAKDRGGSGANVLTF. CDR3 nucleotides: TGTGCCAGCAGCGCCAAGGACAGGGGCGGGTCTGGGGCCAACGTCCTGACTTTC.

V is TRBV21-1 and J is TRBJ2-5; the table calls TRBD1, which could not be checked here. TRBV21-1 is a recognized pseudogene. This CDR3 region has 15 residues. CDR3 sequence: CASRPSAGIQETQYF. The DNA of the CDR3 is TGTGCCAGCCGGCCCTCGGCAGGAATCCAAGAGACCCAGTACTTC.

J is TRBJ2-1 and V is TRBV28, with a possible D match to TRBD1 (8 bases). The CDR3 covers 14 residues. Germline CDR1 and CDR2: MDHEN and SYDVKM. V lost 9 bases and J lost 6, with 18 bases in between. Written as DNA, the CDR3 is TGTGCCAGTACAAAAACAGGGGGGGGCAATGAGCAGTTCTTC. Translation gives CASTKTGGGNEQFF. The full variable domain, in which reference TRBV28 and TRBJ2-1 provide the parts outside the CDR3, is DVKVTQSSRYLVKRTGEKVFLECVQDMDHENMFWYRQDPGLGLRLIYFSYDVKMKEKGDIPEGYSVSREKKERFSLILESASTNQTSMYLCASTKTGGGNEQFFGPGTRLTVL.

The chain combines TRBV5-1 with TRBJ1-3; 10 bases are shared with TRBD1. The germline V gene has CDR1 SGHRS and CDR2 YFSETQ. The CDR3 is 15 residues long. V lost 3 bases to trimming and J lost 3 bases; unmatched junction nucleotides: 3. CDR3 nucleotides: TGCGCCAGCAGCTCGGACAGGGGGTATGGAAACACCATATATTTT. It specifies CASSSDRGYGNTIYF.

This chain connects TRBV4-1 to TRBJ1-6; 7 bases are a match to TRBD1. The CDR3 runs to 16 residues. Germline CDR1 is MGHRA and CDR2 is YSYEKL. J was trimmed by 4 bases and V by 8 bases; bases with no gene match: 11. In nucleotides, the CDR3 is TGCGCCAGCGCCCAGCTACAGGGGCCGTATAATTCACCCCTCCACTTT. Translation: CASAQLQGPYNSPLHF.

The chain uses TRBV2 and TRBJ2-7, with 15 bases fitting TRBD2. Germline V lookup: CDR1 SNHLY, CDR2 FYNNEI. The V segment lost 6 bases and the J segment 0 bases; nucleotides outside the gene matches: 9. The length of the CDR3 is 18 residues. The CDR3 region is CASSGLAGGYPSSYEQYF. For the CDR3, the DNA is TGTGCCAGCAGCGGACTAGCGGGAGGGTACCCTAGCTCCTACGAGCAGTACTTC.

The chain's CDR3 is CASSYTSGRGETQYF. The CDR3 bases are TGTGCCAGCAGTTACACTAGCGGGAGAGGGGAGACCCAGTACTTC. The rearrangement joins TRBV6-6 to TRBJ2-5; 11 bases line up with TRBD2. With 2 bases clipped from V and 5 bases from J, the junction kept 4 bases outside the gene matches. CDR3 size: 15 residues. Germline values: CDR1 MNHNY, CDR2 SVGAGI (reference sequence).

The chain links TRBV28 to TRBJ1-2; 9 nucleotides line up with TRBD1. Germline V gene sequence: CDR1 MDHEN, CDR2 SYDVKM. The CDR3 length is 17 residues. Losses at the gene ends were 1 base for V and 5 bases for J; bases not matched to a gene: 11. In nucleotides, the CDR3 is TGTGCCAGCAGTTTATCTCGGACAGGGGCTTTGGGGTATGGCTACACCTTC. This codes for CASSLSRTGALGYGYTF.

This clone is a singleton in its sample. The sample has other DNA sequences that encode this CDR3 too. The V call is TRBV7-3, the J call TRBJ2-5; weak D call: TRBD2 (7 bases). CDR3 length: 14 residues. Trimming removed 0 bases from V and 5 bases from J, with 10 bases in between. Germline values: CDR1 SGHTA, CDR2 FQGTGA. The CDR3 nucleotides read TGTGCCAGCAGCTTAACGGGAGGGGGGGAGACCCAGTACTTC. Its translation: CASSLTGGGETQYF.

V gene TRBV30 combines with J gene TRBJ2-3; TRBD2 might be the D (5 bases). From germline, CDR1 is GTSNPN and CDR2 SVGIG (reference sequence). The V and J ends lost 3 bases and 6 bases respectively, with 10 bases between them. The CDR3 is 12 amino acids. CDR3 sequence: CAWSPGGDTQYF. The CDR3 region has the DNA TGTGCCTGGAGCCCCGGCGGGGATACGCAGTATTTT.

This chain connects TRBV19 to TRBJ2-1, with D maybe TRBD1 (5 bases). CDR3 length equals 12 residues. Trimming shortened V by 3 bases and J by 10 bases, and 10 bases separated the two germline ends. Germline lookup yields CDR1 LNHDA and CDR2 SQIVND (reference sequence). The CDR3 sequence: CASSIGWTEQFF. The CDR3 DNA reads TGTGCCAGTAGTATCGGTTGGACAGAGCAGTTCTTC.

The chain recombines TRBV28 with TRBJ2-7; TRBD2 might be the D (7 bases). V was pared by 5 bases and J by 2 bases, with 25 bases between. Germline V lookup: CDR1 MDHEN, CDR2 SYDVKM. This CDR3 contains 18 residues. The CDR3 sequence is CASSPPSRERGSAYEQYF. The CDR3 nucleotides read TGTGCCAGCAGTCCCCCCTCGCGGGAGAGGGGGAGCGCCTACGAGCAGTACTTC.

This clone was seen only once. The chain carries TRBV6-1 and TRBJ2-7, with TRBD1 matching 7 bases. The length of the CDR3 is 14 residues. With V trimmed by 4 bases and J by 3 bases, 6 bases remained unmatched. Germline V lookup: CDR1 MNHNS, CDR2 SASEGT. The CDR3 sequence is CASSAWAGGYEQYF. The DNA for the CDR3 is TGTGCCAGCAGTGCTTGGGCAGGGGGCTACGAGCAGTACTTC.

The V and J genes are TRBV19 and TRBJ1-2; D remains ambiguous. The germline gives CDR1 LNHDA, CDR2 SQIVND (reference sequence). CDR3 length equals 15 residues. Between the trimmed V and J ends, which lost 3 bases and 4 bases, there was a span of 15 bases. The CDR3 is CASSMSGGFSYGYTF. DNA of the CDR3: TGTGCCAGTAGTATGTCCGGCGGATTCAGCTATGGCTACACCTTC. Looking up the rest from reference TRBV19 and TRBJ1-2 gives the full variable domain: DGGITQSPKYLFRKEGQNVTLSCEQNLNHDAMYWYRQDPGQGLRLIYYSQIVNDFQKGDIAEGYSVSREKKESFPLTVTSAQKNPTAFYLCASSMSGGFSYGYTFGSGTRLTVV.

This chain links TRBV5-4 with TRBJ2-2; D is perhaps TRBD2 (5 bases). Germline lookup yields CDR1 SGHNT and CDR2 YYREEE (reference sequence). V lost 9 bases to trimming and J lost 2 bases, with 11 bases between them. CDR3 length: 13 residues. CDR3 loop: CAIQDLNTGELFF. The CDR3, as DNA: TGTGCCATCCAGGACTTAAACACCGGGGAGCTGTTTTTT.

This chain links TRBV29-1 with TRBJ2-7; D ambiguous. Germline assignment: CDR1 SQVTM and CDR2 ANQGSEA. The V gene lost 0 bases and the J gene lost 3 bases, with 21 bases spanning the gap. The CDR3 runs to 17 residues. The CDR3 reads CSVEDFGPLSQNYEQYF. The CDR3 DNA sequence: TGCAGCGTTGAAGATTTCGGTCCTTTAAGTCAAAACTACGAGCAGTACTTC.

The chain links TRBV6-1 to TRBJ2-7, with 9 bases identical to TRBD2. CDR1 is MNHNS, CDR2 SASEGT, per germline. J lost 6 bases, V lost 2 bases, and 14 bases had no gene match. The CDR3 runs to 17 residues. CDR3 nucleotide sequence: TGTGCCAGCAGTGAAATGGGTCAGCGGGAGGTAAATTCCGAGCAGTACTTC. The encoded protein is CASSEMGQREVNSEQYF.

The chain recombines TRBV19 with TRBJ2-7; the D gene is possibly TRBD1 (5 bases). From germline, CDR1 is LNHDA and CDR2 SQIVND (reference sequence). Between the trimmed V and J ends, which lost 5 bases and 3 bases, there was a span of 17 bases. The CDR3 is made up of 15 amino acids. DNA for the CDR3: TGTGCCAGTAGTCCAAGTGTAGGGGCCAACTACGAGCAGTACTTC. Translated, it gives CASSPSVGANYEQYF.

In DNA, the CDR3 is TGTGCCAGCAGCTCCGGGACAAACACCGGGGAGCTGTTTTTT. Translating gives CASSSGTNTGELFF. V is TRBV7-9 and J is TRBJ2-2; possibly TRBD1 for D (6 bases). CDR3 length: 14 amino acids. CDR1 and CDR2 (germline): SEHNR, FQNEAQ (reference sequence). Between the trimmed V and J ends, which lost 4 bases and 2 bases, there was a span of 8 bases.

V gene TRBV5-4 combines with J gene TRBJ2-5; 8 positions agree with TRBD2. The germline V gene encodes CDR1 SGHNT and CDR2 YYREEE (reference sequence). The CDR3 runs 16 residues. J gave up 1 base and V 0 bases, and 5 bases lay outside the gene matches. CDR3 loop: CASSLGLAGLQETQYF. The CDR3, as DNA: TGTGCCAGCAGCTTGGGTCTAGCGGGCCTCCAAGAGACCCAGTACTTC.

The CDR3 region is CASSLSRTGYEKLFF. DNA for the CDR3: TGTGCCAGCAGTTTATCACGGACAGGGTATGAAAAACTGTTTTTT. This chain uses TRBV27 with TRBJ1-4; 8 positions agree with TRBD1. Germline CDR1 reads MNHEY; CDR2 reads SMNVEV (reference sequence). The V gene end was trimmed by 0 bases and the J gene end by 6 bases; junction bases not matched to a gene: 3. The CDR3 is 15 residues long. Together with reference TRBV27 and TRBJ1-4, the CDR3 gives the full variable domain: EAQVTQNPRYLITVTGKKLTVTCSQNMNHEYMSWYRQDPGLGLRQIYYSMNVEVTDKGDVPEGYKVSRKEKRNFPLILESPSPNQTSLYFCASSLSRTGYEKLFFGSGTQLSVL.

Here the CDR3 reads CASSDLGGYTF. The CDR3 DNA follows: TGTGCCAGCAGTGACCTCGGTGGCTACACCTTC. V and J are TRBV25-1 and TRBJ1-2; D ambiguous. V lost 3 bases and J lost 7, with 6 bases in between. From germline, CDR1 is MGHDK and CDR2 SYGVNS. The CDR3 contains 11 residues.

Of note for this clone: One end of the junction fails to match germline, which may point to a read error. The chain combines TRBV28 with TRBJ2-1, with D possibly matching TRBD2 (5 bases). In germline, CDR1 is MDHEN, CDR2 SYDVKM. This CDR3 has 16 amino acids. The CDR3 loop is CASSQPPAANYNEQLF. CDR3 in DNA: TGTGCCAGCAGTCAACCCCCAGCGGCAAACTACAATGAGCAGCTCTTC.

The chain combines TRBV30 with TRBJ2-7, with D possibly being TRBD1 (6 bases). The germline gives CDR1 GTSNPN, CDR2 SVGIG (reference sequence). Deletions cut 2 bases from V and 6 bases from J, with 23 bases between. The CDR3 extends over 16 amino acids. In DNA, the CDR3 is TGTGCCTGGAGTCTTCGTACCCCGCTAGGGGGATCCGAGCAGTACTTC. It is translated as CAWSLRTPLGGSEQYF.